The rows below give T cell receptor beta chains drawn from one sample of a study of early T cells in non-severe SARS-CoV-2 infection. TCRdb reprocessed the 5' RACE reads via MiXCR and lists one record per CDR3 protein. The data show 64,000 or so distinct CDR3 sequences, with about 11% seen just once and 2.9% held by the top ten. The sequencing used whole blood, collected at baseline. These receptors were obtained from an adult who was a healthcare worker with PCR-confirmed SARS-CoV-2 infection or an uninfected control (not recorded which). Both conserved end residues are part of each CDR3. The order of the fields is clone size, J gene, D gene, V gene, CDR3 protein, CDR3 DNA. The D gene is left open where the match is weak. The size field is filled for only some rows; it gives once, few, many or a size class.

clone_size: few
j_call: TRBJ1-2
d_call: NA
v_call: TRBV7-9
cdr3_aa: CASSLALGQGTNYGYTF
cdr3_nt: TGTGCCAGCAGCTTAGCTCTCGGGCAGGGGACGAACTATGGCTACACCTTC

clone_size: NA
j_call: TRBJ2-1
d_call: TRBD2
v_call: TRBV11-2
cdr3_aa: CASSLMLGGSYNEQFF
cdr3_nt: TGTGCCAGCAGCCTAATGTTGGGGGGGTCCTACAATGAGCAGTTCTTC

clone_size: many
j_call: TRBJ2-3
d_call: NA
v_call: TRBV30
cdr3_aa: CAWSLGLTGARDTQYF
cdr3_nt: TGTGCCTGGAGCTTAGGGCTTACCGGGGCGAGGGATACGCAGTATTTT

clone_size: few
j_call: TRBJ2-3
d_call: NA
v_call: TRBV7-6
cdr3_aa: CASSLFGAVTDTQYF
cdr3_nt: TGTGCCAGCAGCTTATTCGGAGCGGTCACAGATACGCAGTATTTT

clone_size: many
j_call: TRBJ2-7
d_call: NA
v_call: TRBV4-3
cdr3_aa: CASSQETGWNEQYF
cdr3_nt: TGCGCCAGCAGCCAAGAAACAGGGTGGAACGAGCAGTACTTC

clone_size: many
j_call: TRBJ2-7
d_call: NA
v_call: TRBV30
cdr3_aa: CAWSSQGRYEQYF
cdr3_nt: TGTGCCTGGAGTTCGCAGGGTCGTTACGAGCAGTACTTC

clone_size: NA
j_call: TRBJ2-7
d_call: NA
v_call: TRBV14
cdr3_aa: CASSQGIDRFSYEQYF
cdr3_nt: TGTGCCAGCAGCCAAGGAATCGACAGATTCTCCTACGAGCAGTACTTC

clone_size: NA
j_call: TRBJ1-2
d_call: TRBD1
v_call: TRBV4-1
cdr3_aa: CASSQLLMGQTNYGYTF
cdr3_nt: TGCGCCAGCAGCCAGTTACTGATGGGACAGACAAACTATGGCTACACCTTC

clone_size: many
j_call: TRBJ2-7
d_call: NA
v_call: TRBV6-6
cdr3_aa: CASSYSSPRGGVSYEQYF
cdr3_nt: TGTGCCAGCAGTTACAGTAGCCCTCGTGGAGGGGTCTCCTACGAGCAGTACTTC

clone_size: many
j_call: TRBJ2-6
d_call: NA
v_call: TRBV2
cdr3_aa: CASKADSGANVLTF
cdr3_nt: TGTGCCAGCAAAGCGGACTCTGGGGCCAACGTCCTGACTTTC

clone_size: NA
j_call: TRBJ1-5
d_call: NA
v_call: TRBV12-3/TRBV12-4
cdr3_aa: CASSLDNQPQHF
cdr3_nt: TGTGCCAGCAGTTTAGATAATCAGCCCCAGCATTTT

clone_size: NA
j_call: TRBJ1-6
d_call: NA
v_call: TRBV2
cdr3_aa: CASIRNRESYSPLHF
cdr3_nt: TGTGCCAGCATTCGGAACAGGGAATCGTATTCACCCCTCCACTTT

clone_size: NA
j_call: TRBJ2-7
d_call: NA
v_call: TRBV29-1
cdr3_aa: CSVAQGSSYEQYF
cdr3_nt: TGCAGCGTTGCTCAGGGAAGCTCCTACGAGCAGTACTTC

clone_size: many
j_call: TRBJ1-1
d_call: NA
v_call: TRBV6-2/TRBV6-3
cdr3_aa: CASSRVNTEAFF
cdr3_nt: TGTGCCAGCAGTCGGGTGAACACTGAAGCTTTCTTT

clone_size: many
j_call: TRBJ2-7
d_call: NA
v_call: TRBV4-3
cdr3_aa: CASSQGSQRSYEQYF
cdr3_nt: TGCGCCAGCAGCCAAGGGTCCCAGCGGAGTTACGAGCAGTACTTC

clone_size: few
j_call: TRBJ2-3
d_call: NA
v_call: TRBV5-1
cdr3_aa: CASSLGQGNWDTQYF
cdr3_nt: TGCGCCAGCAGCTTGGGGCAGGGGAATTGGGATACGCAGTATTTT

clone_size: NA
j_call: TRBJ2-3
d_call: NA
v_call: TRBV6-5
cdr3_aa: CASSYGTPRTDTQYF
cdr3_nt: TGTGCCAGCAGTTACGGAACACCACGCACAGATACGCAGTATTTT

clone_size: few
j_call: TRBJ2-3
d_call: TRBD2
v_call: TRBV20-1
cdr3_aa: CSARDPWAGGRTDTQYF
cdr3_nt: TGCAGTGCTAGAGATCCTTGGGCGGGGGGTCGCACAGATACGCAGTATTTT

clone_size: few
j_call: TRBJ1-4
d_call: NA
v_call: TRBV12-3/TRBV12-4
cdr3_aa: CASSLDPRLNEKLFF
cdr3_nt: TGTGCCAGCAGTTTAGACCCGCGGCTTAATGAAAAACTGTTTTTT

clone_size: NA
j_call: TRBJ2-5
d_call: NA
v_call: TRBV7-8
cdr3_aa: CASSLQQETQYF
cdr3_nt: TGTGCCAGCAGCTTACAGCAAGAGACCCAGTACTTC

clone_size: NA
j_call: TRBJ2-3
d_call: TRBD2
v_call: TRBV20-1
cdr3_aa: CSAEPLAGSTDTQYF
cdr3_nt: TGCAGTGCTGAACCCCTAGCGGGGAGCACAGATACGCAGTATTTT

clone_size: many
j_call: TRBJ2-7
d_call: NA
v_call: TRBV5-1
cdr3_aa: CASSLGAVIGEQYF
cdr3_nt: TGCGCCAGCAGCTTGGGTGCTGTCATTGGCGAGCAGTACTTC

clone_size: NA
j_call: TRBJ2-7
d_call: TRBD1
v_call: TRBV27
cdr3_aa: CASSLEQGPYEQYF
cdr3_nt: TGTGCCAGCAGTTTGGAACAGGGGCCCTACGAGCAGTACTTC

clone_size: few
j_call: TRBJ2-3
d_call: TRBD2
v_call: TRBV3-1
cdr3_aa: CASSQFRGVSTDTQYF
cdr3_nt: TGTGCCAGCAGCCAATTTCGGGGGGTCAGCACAGATACGCAGTATTTT

clone_size: few
j_call: TRBJ2-3
d_call: NA
v_call: TRBV9
cdr3_aa: CASSQGLDTQYF
cdr3_nt: TGTGCCAGCAGCCAAGGTCTAGATACGCAGTATTTT

clone_size: many
j_call: TRBJ2-3
d_call: NA
v_call: TRBV18
cdr3_aa: CASSFTGTSTDTQYF
cdr3_nt: TGTGCCAGCTCATTTACGGGGACATCCACAGATACGCAGTATTTT

clone_size: few
j_call: TRBJ2-7
d_call: NA
v_call: TRBV29-1
cdr3_aa: CSVGGLGEQYF
cdr3_nt: TGCAGCGTTGGTGGATTGGGCGAGCAGTACTTC

clone_size: NA
j_call: TRBJ1-1
d_call: NA
v_call: TRBV27
cdr3_aa: CASSFRAGHYMNTEAFF
cdr3_nt: TGTGCCAGCAGTTTTAGGGCAGGTCATTACATGAACACTGAAGCTTTCTTT

clone_size: NA
j_call: TRBJ2-6
d_call: NA
v_call: TRBV2
cdr3_aa: CASRPGAGANVLTF
cdr3_nt: TGTGCCAGCAGGCCTGGAGCCGGGGCCAACGTCCTGACTTTC

clone_size: few
j_call: TRBJ1-2
d_call: TRBD1
v_call: TRBV7-8
cdr3_aa: CASTKEGAYGYTF
cdr3_nt: TGTGCCAGCACCAAAGAGGGGGCTTATGGCTACACCTTC

clone_size: NA
j_call: TRBJ2-5
d_call: TRBD1
v_call: TRBV7-2
cdr3_aa: CASSLGDRDWETQYF
cdr3_nt: TGTGCCAGCAGCTTAGGGGACAGGGATTGGGAGACCCAGTACTTC

clone_size: few
j_call: TRBJ2-2
d_call: TRBD2
v_call: TRBV7-8
cdr3_aa: CASSPGRGAGELFF
cdr3_nt: TGTGCCAGCAGCCCGGGACGGGGGGCCGGGGAGCTGTTTTTT

clone_size: many
j_call: TRBJ2-3
d_call: NA
v_call: TRBV19
cdr3_aa: CASSGRTDTQYF
cdr3_nt: TGTGCCAGTAGTGGGCGCACAGATACGCAGTATTTT

clone_size: NA
j_call: TRBJ1-6
d_call: NA
v_call: TRBV20-1
cdr3_aa: CSAFTGGNSPLHF
cdr3_nt: TGCAGTGCTTTTACCGGGGGCAATTCACCCCTCCACTTT

clone_size: few
j_call: TRBJ1-4
d_call: NA
v_call: TRBV7-6
cdr3_aa: CASSSHGGGHEKLFF
cdr3_nt: TGTGCCAGCAGCTCTCACGGTGGGGGACATGAAAAACTGTTTTTT

clone_size: few
j_call: TRBJ1-5
d_call: NA
v_call: TRBV7-2
cdr3_aa: CASSLRGEVQPQHF
cdr3_nt: TGTGCCAGCAGTCTCCGAGGGGAGGTTCAGCCCCAGCATTTT

clone_size: few
j_call: TRBJ2-6
d_call: NA
v_call: TRBV11-2
cdr3_aa: CASSSHRSGANVLTF
cdr3_nt: TGTGCCAGCAGCTCCCATAGGTCTGGGGCCAACGTCCTGACTTTC

clone_size: few
j_call: TRBJ1-1
d_call: NA
v_call: TRBV5-1
cdr3_aa: CASSLRGMNTEAFF
cdr3_nt: TGCGCCAGCAGCTTAAGGGGGATGAACACTGAAGCTTTCTTT

clone_size: many
j_call: TRBJ2-5
d_call: NA
v_call: TRBV6-6
cdr3_aa: CARPGPQYF
cdr3_nt: TGTGCCAGACCCGGTCCCCAGTACTTC

clone_size: NA
j_call: TRBJ2-1
d_call: NA
v_call: TRBV20-1
cdr3_aa: CSADGGKGRGEQFF
cdr3_nt: TGCAGTGCCGACGGCGGAAAGGGTCGGGGTGAGCAGTTCTTC

clone_size: NA
j_call: TRBJ2-5
d_call: TRBD2
v_call: TRBV13
cdr3_aa: CASSPTGLAGRETQYF
cdr3_nt: TGTGCCAGCAGCCCTACCGGACTAGCGGGGAGAGAGACCCAGTACTTC

clone_size: NA
j_call: TRBJ2-7
d_call: TRBD2
v_call: TRBV30
cdr3_aa: CAWTSGYEQYF
cdr3_nt: TGTGCCTGGACTAGCGGATACGAGCAGTACTTC

clone_size: many
j_call: TRBJ1-6
d_call: TRBD1
v_call: TRBV11-2
cdr3_aa: CASSFRTGAFNSPLHF
cdr3_nt: TGTGCCAGCAGCTTCCGGACAGGGGCGTTTAATTCACCCCTCCACTTT

clone_size: NA
j_call: TRBJ1-1
d_call: NA
v_call: TRBV19
cdr3_aa: CASSRRQNTEAFF
cdr3_nt: TGTGCCAGTAGTCGTAGGCAGAACACTGAAGCTTTCTTT

clone_size: few
j_call: TRBJ2-1
d_call: TRBD2
v_call: TRBV20-1
cdr3_aa: CSALLAGGLYIFF
cdr3_nt: TGCAGTGCTTTACTAGCGGGGGGGCTGTACATTTTCTTC

clone_size: many
j_call: TRBJ1-5
d_call: NA
v_call: TRBV6-1
cdr3_aa: CASGVGVNQPQHF
cdr3_nt: TGTGCCAGCGGAGTCGGGGTGAATCAGCCCCAGCATTTT

clone_size: many
j_call: TRBJ2-7
d_call: NA
v_call: TRBV7-2
cdr3_aa: CASSLRLGDYEQYF
cdr3_nt: TGTGCCAGCAGCTTACGGCTCGGGGACTACGAGCAGTACTTC

clone_size: many
j_call: TRBJ1-3
d_call: TRBD1
v_call: TRBV7-3
cdr3_aa: CASSSTGGRGNTIYF
cdr3_nt: TGTGCCAGCAGCTCCACAGGGGGCCGTGGAAACACCATATATTTT

clone_size: NA
j_call: TRBJ1-2
d_call: NA
v_call: TRBV7-9
cdr3_aa: CVSSLALTPYGYTF
cdr3_nt: TGTGTCAGCAGCTTAGCCCTAACGCCATATGGCTACACCTTC

clone_size: many
j_call: TRBJ1-2
d_call: NA
v_call: TRBV6-1
cdr3_aa: CASRPGGLYGYTF
cdr3_nt: TGTGCCAGCAGACCGGGGGGGCTTTATGGCTACACCTTC

clone_size: NA
j_call: TRBJ2-7
d_call: NA
v_call: TRBV7-9
cdr3_aa: CASSHHRGAPDEQYF
cdr3_nt: TGTGCCAGCAGCCACCACCGTGGGGCCCCCGACGAGCAGTACTTC

clone_size: many
j_call: TRBJ1-6
d_call: NA
v_call: TRBV7-6
cdr3_aa: CASRGTGNSPLHF
cdr3_nt: TGTGCCAGCAGGGGAACGGGGAATTCACCCCTCCACTTT

clone_size: many
j_call: TRBJ1-6
d_call: NA
v_call: TRBV10-3
cdr3_aa: CAISSDSYNSPLHF
cdr3_nt: TGTGCCATCAGTTCGGACAGCTATAATTCACCCCTCCACTTT